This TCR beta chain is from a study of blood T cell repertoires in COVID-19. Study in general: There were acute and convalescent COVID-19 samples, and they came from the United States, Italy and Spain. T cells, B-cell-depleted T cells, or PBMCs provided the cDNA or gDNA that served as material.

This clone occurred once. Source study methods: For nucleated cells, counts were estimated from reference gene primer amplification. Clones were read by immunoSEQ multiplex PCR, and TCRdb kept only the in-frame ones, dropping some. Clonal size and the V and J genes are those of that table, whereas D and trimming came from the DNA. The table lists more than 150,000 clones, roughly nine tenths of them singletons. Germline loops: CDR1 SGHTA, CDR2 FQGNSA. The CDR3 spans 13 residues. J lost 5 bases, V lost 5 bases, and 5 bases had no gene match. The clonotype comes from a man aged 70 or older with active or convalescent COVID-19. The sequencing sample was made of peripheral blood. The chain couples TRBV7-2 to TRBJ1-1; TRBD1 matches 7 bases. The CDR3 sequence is CASSQGQTTEAFF. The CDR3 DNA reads TGTGCCAGCAGCCAGGGACAGACAACTGAAGCTTTCTTT.